This T cell receptor beta chain was found in a study of blood T cells in healthy people across ages. Overall study findings and caveats: Older age went with lower TCR beta diversity per million T cells, in a roughly linear way. Diversity estimates drawn from one million T cells were deemed underestimates. There was a strong correlation between TCR beta diversity and naive T cell percentage.

To note about this clonotype: Its target is not known.

This CDR3 has 15 amino acids. Germline V gives CDR1 ENHRY, CDR2 SYGVKD. V gave up 6 bases and J gave up 1 base, with 15 bases separating them. The extraction recovered at least 5 micrograms of total RNA per sample. Alongside a J-beta primer mix, a sample-barcoded 5' primer served in a second PCR lasting about 7 to 12 cycles. TCRdb called the 5' RACE reads again in MiXCR, with one record for every CDR3 protein. Found here are about 1.1 million distinct CDR3 sequences, roughly two fifths of them singletons; the top ten hold about 12%. This clonotype was sampled from a man aged 18 to 29 in good health. Specimen: blood. This chain joins TRBV10-3 and TRBJ1-1; the D is unclear. The CDR3 reads CAIRDPVSSNTEAFF. CDR3 DNA sequence: TGTGCCATCAGGGACCCCGTCAGTTCGAACACTGAAGCTTTCTTT.